The 20 T cell receptor beta chains presented below share a single source sample, sequenced in a study of regulatory T cells in long-lasting Graves disease. Time point denoted: newly diagnosed GD, antithyroid drugs for less than 3 months. PBMC-derived RNA was used for the TCR library. Arm-PCR of CDR3 regions and iRepertoire HTBI primers were the basis on which TCR beta libraries were built. MiXCR, applied by TCRdb to the multiplex PCR reads, yields one record per CDR3 protein. There are 400,000 to 550,000 distinct CDR3 sequences in the sample; about a sixth occur only once, and approximately 11% lies in the top ten. This same sample was also taken into another study, of T cells in Graves' hyperthyroidism and ophthalmopathy.

Here the sequenced sample was peripheral blood mononuclear cells (PBMCs), taken at new diagnosis, from a patient treated with antithyroid drugs. The receptors stem from a woman in her 30s with Graves disease.

At least ten counts were recorded for this clonotype. The chain combines TRBV28 with TRBJ2-1; D gene ambiguous. CDR1 MDHEN and CDR2 SYDVKM come from the germline V gene. Between the trimmed V and J ends, which lost 6 bases and 0 bases, there was a span of 12 bases. The CDR3 consists of 15 residues. For the CDR3, the DNA is TGTGCCAGCAGCTCGACACCGAGCTCCTACAATGAGCAGTTCTTC. It is translated as CASSSTPSSYNEQFF.

The table lists this clonotype with a few counts. The chain combines TRBV19 with TRBJ1-1; D not resolved. V dropped 4 bases and J dropped 1 base, with 4 bases sitting between them. The CDR3 runs to 12 residues. Germline loops: CDR1 LNHDA, CDR2 SQIVND (reference sequence). The CDR3 DNA reads TGTGCCAGTAGTAAACAGAACACTGAAGCTTTCTTT. Translating it yields CASSKQNTEAFF. The full variable domain, its missing parts supplied by reference TRBV19 and TRBJ1-1, is DGGITQSPKYLFRKEGQNVTLSCEQNLNHDAMYWYRQDPGQGLRLIYYSQIVNDFQKGDIAEGYSVSREKKESFPLTVTSAQKNPTAFYLCASSKQNTEAFFGQGTRLTVV.

This sequence joins TRBV19 and TRBJ2-7, with unresolved D. Germline CDR1 LNHDA, CDR2 SQIVND (reference sequence). Trimming left V 5 bases short and J 3 bases short, with 20 bases between. This CDR3 spans 16 amino acids. CDR3 in DNA: TGTGCCAGTAGTTACCGGCCCAGTAGAAAGGGCTACGAGCAGTACTTC. Translating gives CASSYRPSRKGYEQYF.

This clonotype was counted only a few times. The rearrangement joins TRBV7-2 to TRBJ1-2; TRBD1 might be the D (6 bases). Germline CDR1 is SGHTA and CDR2 is FQGNSA. This CDR3 has 15 residues. V was trimmed by 1 base and J by 8 bases, leaving 17 bases between them. Here the CDR3 reads CASSLEFGQFGGYTF. The CDR3 bases are TGTGCCAGCAGCTTAGAATTTGGACAGTTCGGCGGCTACACCTTC.

This clonotype was seen repeatedly, ten times or more. The CDR3 nucleotides are TGCGCCAGCAGCTTGGCTTGGACTAGAAACACAGATACGCAGTATTTT. It is translated as CASSLAWTRNTDTQYF. The chain has TRBV5-1 and TRBJ2-3, with TRBD2 matching over 7 bases. The J segment lost 2 bases and the V segment lost 0 bases, leaving 6 bases of the junction unmatched. The germline gives CDR1 SGHRS, CDR2 YFSETQ. This CDR3 region has 16 residues.

This clonotype was found many times. This chain uses TRBV6-1 with TRBJ2-3; 11 nucleotides match TRBD2. The germline V gene encodes CDR1 MNHNS and CDR2 SASEGT. The CDR3 is 15 amino acids. V dropped 5 bases and J dropped 5; count of bases not matched to a gene: 6. The DNA for the CDR3 is TGTGCCAGCAGTCGAACTAGCGGGAGTATAGATACGCAGTATTTT. Translated: CASSRTSGSIDTQYF.

For this clonotype: A read error may explain this, as a much larger clone is one base away. Without the conserved terminal phenylalanine or tryptophan, this CDR3 likely stems from a read error. This rearrangement joins TRBV9 to TRBJ2-5; tentatively, D is TRBD2 (6 bases). The DNA end favors TRBJ2-7, so the J call may be wrong. In germline, CDR1 is SGDLS, CDR2 YYNGEE. The CDR3 sequence is 15 residues long. CDR3 bases: TGTGCCAGCAGCGTCACGGGAGCCCCCTCCTACGAGCAGTACATC. It translates to CASSVTGAPSYEQYI.

This clonotype turned up a few times. The chain carries TRBV20-1 and TRBJ2-7; D not resolved. Trimming pared 0 bases from V and 4 bases from J, leaving 16 bases between. The CDR3 has 15 residues. Germline V gene sequence: CDR1 DFQATT, CDR2 SNEGSKA (reference sequence). CDR3 sequence: CSARDNSLSGYEQYF. CDR3 in DNA: TGCAGTGCTAGAGATAACTCTCTCTCAGGTTACGAGCAGTACTTC.

The chain uses TRBV2 and TRBJ1-2; D not resolved. The germline CDR1 and CDR2 sequences are SNHLY and FYNNEI. Trimming pared 6 bases from V and 4 bases from J, leaving 6 bases between. The CDR3 runs 11 residues. The CDR3 reads CASRAVYGYTF. For the CDR3, the DNA is TGTGCCAGCAGGGCCGTCTATGGCTACACCTTC.

There are a few counts of this clonotype. The J gene is TRBJ2-7, the V gene TRBV6-2 or TRBV6-3, with D hard to call. Trimming cost V 1 base and J 1 base, with 5 bases left between them. In germline, CDR1 is MNHEY, CDR2 SVGEGT. The CDR3 loop spans 13 amino acids. CDR3 DNA: TGTGCCAGCAGTTACTTGGAGTCCTACGAGCAGTACTTC. Protein product: CASSYLESYEQYF.

The chain has TRBV6-2 or TRBV6-3 and TRBJ1-1; D unclear. This CDR3 comprises 14 residues. V was shortened by 0 bases and J by 1 base, with 6 bases between the two germline ends. From germline, CDR1 is MNHEY and CDR2 SVGEGT. CDR3 coding DNA: TGTGCCAGCAGTTACTCGCGTGAGAACACTGAAGCTTTCTTT. It specifies CASSYSRENTEAFF.

As concerns this clonotype: A far larger clone is one base from this, pointing to a likely read error. The V and J genes are TRBV5-4 and TRBJ2-3, with 12 nucleotides matching TRBD2. V lost 4 bases to trimming and J lost 0 bases; unmatched junction nucleotides: 3. CDR1 SGHNT and CDR2 YYREEE come from the germline V gene (reference sequence). The CDR3 is made up of 16 amino acids. CDR3 amino acids: CASSVGLAGSTDTQYF. The DNA of the CDR3 is TGTGCCAGCAGCGTGGGACTAGCGGGTAGCACAGATACGCAGTATTTT. Based on the CDR3 plus reference TRBV5-4 and TRBJ2-3, the full variable domain is ETGVTQSPTHLIKTRGQQVTLRCSSQSGHNTVSWYQQALGQGPQFIFQYYREEENGRGNFPPRFSGLQFPNYSSELNVNALELDDSALYLCASSVGLAGSTDTQYFGPGTRLTVL.

This clonotype was found many times. At one end, the junction sequence differs from germline, possibly due to a read error. The rearrangement uses TRBV28 and TRBJ1-1; possible D gene TRBD1, 5 bases. The CDR3 totals 13 residues. The germline V gene encodes CDR1 MDHEN and CDR2 SYDVKM. This CDR3 is CASSSGHNYRDLF. The DNA of the CDR3 is TGTGCCAGCAGCTCCGGACACAATTACCGTGATCTATTT.

This chain joins TRBV29-1 and TRBJ1-2; 8 bases match TRBD1. Looked up from germline, CDR1 is SQVTM and CDR2 is ANQGSEA. CDR3 size: 15 residues. Trimming removed 7 bases from V and 4 bases from J; junction bases left unmatched: 14. For the CDR3, the DNA is TGCAGCGCCCGATTAGAGACAGGGGACTTCTATGGCTACACCTTC. Protein sequence: CSARLETGDFYGYTF. Filled out from reference TRBV29-1 and TRBJ1-2, the complete variable domain reads SAVISQKPSRDICQRGTSLTIQCQVDSQVTMMFWYRQQPGQSLTLIATANQGSEATYESGFVIDKFPISRPNLTFSTLTVSNMSPEDSSIYLCSARLETGDFYGYTFGSGTRLTVV.

A few counts support this clonotype. The chain uses TRBV4-1 and TRBJ2-5, with 10 bases that match TRBD1. The trim removed 1 base at V and 5 bases at J, leaving 7 bases unmatched. This CDR3 is 16 amino acids long. The V gene's germline CDR1 is MGHRA and CDR2 YSYEKL. The CDR3 nucleotides are TGCGCCAGCAGCCAAGGACAGGGGGCGAAGGGGGAGACCCAGTACTTC. It translates to CASSQGQGAKGETQYF.

This clonotype was found many times. One end of the junction is discordant with germline, which a read error may explain. V usage is TRBV28 and J usage is TRBJ1-1; D uncertain. Germline CDR1 reads MDHEN; CDR2 reads SYDVKM. The CDR3 contains 14 residues. The CDR3 sequence: CASSFYRQHTETFF. CDR3 sequence (DNA): TGTGCCAGCAGTTTCTATAGGCAGCACACTGAAACTTTCTTT.

DNA for the CDR3: TGCAGTGCTCTCGCAGGGACGACTAATGAAAAACTGTTTTTT. Its translation is CSALAGTTNEKLFF. The genes are TRBV20-1 and TRBJ1-4; the D gene is possibly TRBD1 (5 bases). The germline CDR1 and CDR2 sequences are DFQATT and SNEGSKA (reference sequence). The CDR3 contains 14 residues. Trimming cost V 5 bases and J 2 bases, with 12 bases left between them.

This clonotype showed up many times. The J gene is TRBJ2-3, the V gene TRBV27; D might be TRBD2 (5 bases). There are 17 residues in the CDR3. Trimming left V 1 base short and J 0 bases short, with 14 bases between. The germline CDR1 and CDR2 sequences are MNHEY and SMNVEV (reference sequence). Here the CDR3 reads CASSLYSAAASTDTQYF. The CDR3 region has the DNA TGTGCCAGCAGTTTATACTCAGCAGCGGCTAGCACAGATACGCAGTATTTT.

This clonotype turned up a few times. This likely reflects a read error, since a far larger clone is one base away. The rearrangement uses TRBV7-2 and TRBJ2-7, with 7 bases lining up with TRBD2. Germline V gene sequence: CDR1 SGHTA, CDR2 FQGNSA. The CDR3 loop spans 13 amino acids. The CDR3: CASSSRGEGEQCF. The CDR3 DNA sequence: TGTGCCAGCAGTAGCCGGGGGGAAGGGGAGCAGTGCTTC.

This clonotype has a handful of counts. The chain links TRBV5-1 to TRBJ2-3; perhaps D is TRBD1 or TRBD2 (5 bases each). The CDR3 loop spans 17 amino acids. Germline V gene lookup returns CDR1 SGHRS and CDR2 YFSETQ. Between the trimmed V and J ends, which lost 0 bases and 2 bases, there was a span of 16 bases. CDR3 region: CASSLVVTSGTTDTQYF. The CDR3 DNA is TGCGCCAGCAGCTTGGTCGTTACGTCCGGGACCACAGATACGCAGTATTTT.